The rows below give T cell receptor beta chains drawn from one sample of a study of shared clonotypes between healthy human individuals. Generated by immunoSEQ multiplex PCR, the TCRdb table keeps only in-frame clones and is missing some. The profile shows 2,500,000 or so clones, roughly 90% of them singletons. Sequencing input: naive CD4+ T cells from PBMCs. The receptors here all came from a young man in good health. Some clones in this sample may be carry-over from other donors' samples. Each CDR3 is given with its conserved first and last residue. Each record gives: J gene, D gene, clone size, V gene, CDR3 protein, CDR3 DNA. A D gene is named only where the DNA matches it firmly. Clone size is not always given. Where it is, it says once, few, many or a class for expanded clones.

TRBJ2-2 | TRBD2 | . | TRBV9 | CASSVGPGGNTGELFF | TGTGCCAGCAGCGTAGGCCCGGGGGGTAACACCGGGGAGCTGTTTTTT
TRBJ1-3 | . | . | TRBV7-2 | CASSLGLTRGNTIYF | TGTGCCAGCAGCTTAGGATTAACCCGGGGAAACACCATATATTTT
TRBJ2-7 | . | . | TRBV1 | CTSSQSTGEQYF | TGCACCAGCAGCCAATCTACAGGGGAGCAGTACTTC
TRBJ2-5 | TRBD2 | once | TRBV28 | CASSWGGIETQYF | TGTGCCAGCAGCTGGGGGGGAATAGAGACCCAGTACTTC
TRBJ2-3 | . | once | TRBV18 | CASSPPLGQNTQYF | TGTGCCAGCTCACCACCCCTAGGACAGAATACGCAGTATTTT
TRBJ2-3 | TRBD2 | . | TRBV7-8 | CASSTYTSGRVADTQYF | TGTGCCAGCAGCACCTACACTAGCGGGAGAGTGGCAGATACGCAGTATTTT
TRBJ2-2 | . | . | TRBV5-1 | CATRGGVNAGELFF | TGCGCCACCAGAGGGGGGGTAAATGCCGGGGAGCTGTTTTTT
TRBJ1-2 | TRBD1 | . | TRBV5-4 | CASRGGVGGLNYGYTF | TGTGCCAGCAGAGGGGGGGTAGGGGGCCTTAACTATGGCTACACCTTC
TRBJ2-7 | . | . | TRBV7-6 | CASSLASPGYPYEQYF | TGTGCCAGCAGCTTAGCGTCGCCGGGATACCCCTACGAGCAGTACTTC
TRBJ2-7 | TRBD1 | . | TRBV27 | CASNPRVGTGGQREQYF | TGTGCCAGCAATCCCAGAGTAGGGACAGGGGGGCAGCGGGAGCAGTACTTC
TRBJ2-5 | . | . | TRBV5-6 | CASSRNPGRGRGTQYF | TGTGCCAGCAGCCGGAATCCCGGGAGGGGGCGCGGGACCCAGTACTTC
TRBJ2-2 | TRBD1 | . | TRBV7-9 | CASSLGQGNGELFF | TGTGCCAGCAGCTTGGGACAGGGCAACGGGGAGCTGTTTTTT
TRBJ2-5 | . | . | TRBV5-1 | CASSLGGRPRRETQYF | TGCGCCAGCAGCTTGGGGGGGCGACCCCGGAGGGAGACCCAGTACTTC
TRBJ2-2 | . | . | TRBV9 | CASSGAGLGTGELFF | TGTGCCAGCAGCGGGGCGGGATTGGGCACCGGGGAGCTGTTTTTT
TRBJ2-7 | TRBD2 | . | TRBV2 | CASSEKLAGVGRVQYF | TGTGCCAGCAGTGAGAAACTAGCGGGAGTCGGGAGGGTGCAGTACTTC
TRBJ1-1 | TRBD1 | . | TRBV30 | CAWTPGGYTEAFF | TGTGCCTGGACCCCAGGGGGTTACACTGAAGCTTTCTTT
TRBJ2-7 | . | . | TRBV7-2 | CASSLANGASYEQYF | TGTGCCAGCAGCTTAGCCAATGGGGCGAGCTACGAGCAGTACTTC
TRBJ2-1 | TRBD2 | once | TRBV19 | CASSTISGRTSYNEQFF | TGTGCCAGTAGTACCATTAGCGGGAGGACCTCCTACAATGAGCAGTTCTTC
TRBJ1-1 | . | . | TRBV5-6 | CASSLRLSVTNTEAFF | TGTGCCAGCAGCTTGCGGTTGTCGGTAACCAACACTGAAGCTTTCTTT
TRBJ1-1 | . | once | TRBV2 | CASSPEGLTAEAFF | TGTGCCAGCAGCCCAGAGGGGCTGACCGCTGAAGCTTTCTTT
TRBJ1-4 | . | . | TRBV2 | CASRFGAGWNEKLFF | TGTGCCAGTAGGTTTGGGGCGGGTTGGAATGAAAAACTGTTTTTT
TRBJ1-1 | . | . | TRBV5-6 | CASSLRGGNTEAFF | TGTGCCAGCAGCTTGCGAGGGGGGAACACTGAAGCTTTCTTT
TRBJ1-2 | . | . | TRBV14 | CASSQDWGRAISWDGYTF | TGTGCCAGCAGCCAAGATTGGGGCAGGGCTATTAGTTGGGATGGCTACACCTTC
TRBJ2-1 | TRBD2 | . | TRBV14 | CASSQDLAGVSNEQFF | TGTGCCAGCAGCCAAGATCTAGCGGGAGTTTCCAATGAGCAGTTCTTC
TRBJ2-1 | TRBD2 | . | TRBV11-3 | CASSAGGVAGNNEQFF | TGTGCCAGCAGCGCCGGGGGGGTAGCGGGAAACAATGAGCAGTTCTTC
TRBJ2-1 | TRBD2 | . | TRBV29-1 | CSVVGTSGGYNEQFF | TGCAGCGTTGTAGGGACTAGCGGGGGTTACAATGAGCAGTTCTTC
TRBJ1-2 | TRBD1 | . | TRBV7-2 | CASSLGQGYGYTF | TGTGCCAGCAGCCTAGGACAGGGGTACGGCTACACCTTC
TRBJ1-3 | . | . | TRBV27 | CRRNTIYF | TGTCGCAGAAACACCATATATTTT
TRBJ2-7 | TRBD2 | . | TRBV28 | CASSPRSGLELSYF | TGTGCCAGCAGTCCCCGGTCGGGACTAGAATTGTCGTACTTC
TRBJ2-5 | TRBD2 | . | TRBV5-4 | CASSWGLADTYYQETQYF | TGTGCCAGCAGCTGGGGACTAGCTGATACATACTACCAAGAGACCCAGTACTTC
TRBJ2-7 | . | . | TRBV7-6 | CASSPVGVLSYEQYF | TGTGCCAGCAGTCCCGTTGGGGTCCTCTCCTACGAGCAGTACTTC
TRBJ2-3 | . | . | TRBV13 | CASSLIDTDTQYF | TGTGCCAGCAGCTTAATAGACACAGATACGCAGTATTTT
TRBJ2-1 | . | . | TRBV6-1 | CAAGRGYNEQFF | TGTGCAGCGGGTCGGGGTTACAATGAGCAGTTCTTC